The 8 T cell receptor beta chains below come from one sample, sequenced in a study of long-term antiretroviral therapy in people with HIV (dated by TCRdb to between 2021 and 2022). The immunoSEQ hsTCRB v3.0 assay was used at survey level resolution to sequence the TRB variable region. Held by TCRdb, this immuneACCESS table contains in-frame sequences only and omits some clones. Under half of the omission traces to an unresolved V gene where checked; the cause of the rest is unknown. The sample table contains over 10,000 clones; only one count was recorded for around 73% of them. The leading ten clones occupy 13% to 15% of the sample. The sample in question was unsorted PBMCs, obtained 1.3 years after starting antiretroviral therapy. The source of these receptors is a woman aged 18-29 years with HIV.

The gene calls are TRBV27 and TRBJ2-2; a weak D match, TRBD2 (6 bases). Germline loops: CDR1 MNHEY, CDR2 SMNVEV (reference sequence). Deletions cut 0 bases from V and 1 base from J, with 6 bases between. The CDR3 is made up of 15 amino acids. The DNA of the CDR3 is TGTGCCAGCAGTTTATCGGGAGGGAACACCGGGGAGCTGTTTTTT. Encoded protein: CASSLSGGNTGELFF.

This chain connects TRBV7-3 to TRBJ2-2, with D perhaps TRBD1 (5 bases). From germline, CDR1 is SGHTA and CDR2 FQGTGA. V lost 3 bases to trimming and J lost 4 bases, with 12 bases between them. The CDR3 loop spans 15 amino acids. The DNA of the CDR3 is TGTGCCAGCAGCTTTGGGGCTAGTGGCACCGGGGAGCTGTTTTTT. It specifies CASSFGASGTGELFF. Drawing the rest from reference TRBV7-3 and TRBJ2-2, the complete variable domain is GAGVSQTPSNKVTEKGKYVELRCDPISGHTALYWYRQSLGQGPEFLIYFQGTGAADDSGLPNDRFFAVRPEGSVSTLKIQRTERGDSAVYLCASSFGASGTGELFFGEGSRLTVL.

CDR3 amino acids: CASSLLGLNTEAFF. The CDR3 nucleotides read TGTGCCAGCAGCTTATTAGGGCTTAACACTGAAGCTTTCTTT. The genes are TRBV7-9 and TRBJ1-1; D unresolved. V shed 2 bases and J shed 2 bases, with 9 bases lying between them. Germline V gene data show CDR1 as SEHNR and CDR2 as FQNEAQ (reference sequence). The CDR3 length is 14 residues.

This clone was detected a few times. This chain connects TRBV9 to TRBJ2-3; D is perhaps TRBD2 (6 bases). Trimming shortened V by 2 bases and J by 0 bases, and 7 bases separated the two germline ends. Germline V gene lookup returns CDR1 SGDLS and CDR2 YYNGEE. This CDR3 is 14 amino acids long. In nucleotides, the CDR3 is TGTGCCAGCAGCGTCCGGGGGAGCACAGATACGCAGTATTTT. It specifies CASSVRGSTDTQYF.

The chain employs TRBV18 and TRBJ2-3; 8 bases match TRBD2. The CDR3 has 13 residues. The ends lost 3 bases at V and 5 bases at J; junction bases unmatched: 1. Germline V gene lookup returns CDR1 KGHSH and CDR2 LQKENI. This CDR3 reads CASSPLAGDTQYF. The DNA of the CDR3 is TGTGCCAGCTCACCGCTAGCGGGAGATACGCAGTATTTT.

V gene TRBV7-2 combines with J gene TRBJ2-7; 9 bases match TRBD2. With V trimmed by 5 bases and J by 3 bases, 8 bases remained unmatched. CDR3 length: 15 residues. The germline V gene has CDR1 SGHTA and CDR2 FQGNSA. CDR3 in amino acids: CASSPGTSFGYEQYF. CDR3 sequence (DNA): TGTGCCAGCAGCCCTGGGACTAGCTTTGGCTACGAGCAGTACTTC.

The chain recombines TRBV6-5 with TRBJ2-7; D is undetermined. CDR1 and CDR2 (germline): MNHEY, SVGAGI. CDR3 length: 14 residues. V was clipped by 2 bases and J by 2 bases, with 10 bases between them. As DNA, the CDR3 is TGTGCCAGCAGTTACCTTGGGCAGACCTACGAGCAGTACTTC. Its translation: CASSYLGQTYEQYF.

This clone was picked up one time. This chain uses TRBV7-9 with TRBJ2-7; maybe TRBD1 (6 bases). This CDR3 spans 14 amino acids. Germline CDR1 is SEHNR and CDR2 is FQNEAQ (reference sequence). The V end was cut by 4 bases, the J end by 0 bases, with 10 bases between. The CDR3 sequence: CASSSGQFSYEQYF. DNA of the CDR3: TGTGCCAGCAGCTCCGGACAGTTCTCCTACGAGCAGTACTTC.